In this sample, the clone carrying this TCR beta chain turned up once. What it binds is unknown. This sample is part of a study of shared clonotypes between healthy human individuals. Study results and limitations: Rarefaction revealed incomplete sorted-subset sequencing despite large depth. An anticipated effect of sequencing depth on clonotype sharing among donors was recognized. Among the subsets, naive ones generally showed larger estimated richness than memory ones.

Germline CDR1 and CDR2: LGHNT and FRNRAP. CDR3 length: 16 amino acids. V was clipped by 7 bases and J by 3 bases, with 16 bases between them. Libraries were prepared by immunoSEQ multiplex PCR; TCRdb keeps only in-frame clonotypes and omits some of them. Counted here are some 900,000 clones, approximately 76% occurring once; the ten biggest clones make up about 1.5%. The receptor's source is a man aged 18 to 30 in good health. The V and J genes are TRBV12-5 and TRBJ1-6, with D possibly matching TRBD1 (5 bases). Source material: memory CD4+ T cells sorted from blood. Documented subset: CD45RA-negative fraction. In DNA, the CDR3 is TGTGCTAGTGCTCTCCGGGACGGTAACTATAATTCACCCCTCCACTTT. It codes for CASALRDGNYNSPLHF. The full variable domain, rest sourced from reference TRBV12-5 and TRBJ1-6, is DARVTQTPRHKVTEMGQEVTMRCQPILGHNTVFWYRQTMMQGLELLAYFRNRAPLDDSGMPKDRFSAEMPDATLATLKIQPSEPRDSAVYFCASALRDGNYNSPLHFGNGTRLTVT.